This T cell receptor beta chain was captured by sequencing in a study of blood T cells in healthy people across ages. General study findings and limits: Among T cells, TCR beta diversity per million cells dropped roughly linearly as age rose. Researchers said unsorted PBMCs prevented a conclusive naive versus antigen-experienced comparison.

About this clonotype: Antigen: not known.

A sample-barcoded 5' primer and a J-beta primer mix were used in a second PCR of about 7 to 12 cycles. Sequencing yielded, for each sample, at least 3 million paired-end reads carrying CDR3. TCRdb used MiXCR to reprocess the 5' RACE reads, holding one entry per CDR3 protein. The sample yields roughly 800,000 distinct CDR3 sequences, roughly 60% seen once. V shed 4 bases, J shed 2 bases, and the junction held 22 bases outside the gene matches. Looked up from germline, CDR1 is SQVTM and CDR2 is ANQGSEA. The length of the CDR3 is 19 residues. Sequencing input: blood. The rearrangement uses TRBV29-1 and TRBJ2-5, with 7 bases aligning to TRBD2. The TCR sequence derives from a man under 40 in good health. CDR3 sequence: CSVVPHSGFIEARQETQYF. CDR3 DNA sequence: TGCAGCGTTGTTCCCCATAGCGGGTTTATCGAGGCTCGACAAGAGACCCAGTACTTC. Drawing the rest from reference TRBV29-1 and TRBJ2-5, the complete variable domain is SAVISQKPSRDICQRGTSLTIQCQVDSQVTMMFWYRQQPGQSLTLIATANQGSEATYESGFVIDKFPISRPNLTFSTLTVSNMSPEDSSIYLCSVVPHSGFIEARQETQYFGPGTRLLVL.